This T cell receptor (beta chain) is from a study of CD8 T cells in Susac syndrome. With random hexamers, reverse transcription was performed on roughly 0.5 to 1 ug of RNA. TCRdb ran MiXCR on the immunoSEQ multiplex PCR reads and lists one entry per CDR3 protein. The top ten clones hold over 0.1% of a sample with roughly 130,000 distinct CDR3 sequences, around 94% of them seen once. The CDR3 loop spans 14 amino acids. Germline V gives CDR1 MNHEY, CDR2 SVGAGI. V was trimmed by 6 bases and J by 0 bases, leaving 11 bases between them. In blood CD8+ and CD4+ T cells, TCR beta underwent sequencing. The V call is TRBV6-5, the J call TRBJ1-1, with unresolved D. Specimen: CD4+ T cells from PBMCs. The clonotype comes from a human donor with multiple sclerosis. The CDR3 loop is CASSQITVNTEAFF. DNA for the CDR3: TGTGCCAGCAGCCAAATAACGGTGAACACTGAAGCTTTCTTT.